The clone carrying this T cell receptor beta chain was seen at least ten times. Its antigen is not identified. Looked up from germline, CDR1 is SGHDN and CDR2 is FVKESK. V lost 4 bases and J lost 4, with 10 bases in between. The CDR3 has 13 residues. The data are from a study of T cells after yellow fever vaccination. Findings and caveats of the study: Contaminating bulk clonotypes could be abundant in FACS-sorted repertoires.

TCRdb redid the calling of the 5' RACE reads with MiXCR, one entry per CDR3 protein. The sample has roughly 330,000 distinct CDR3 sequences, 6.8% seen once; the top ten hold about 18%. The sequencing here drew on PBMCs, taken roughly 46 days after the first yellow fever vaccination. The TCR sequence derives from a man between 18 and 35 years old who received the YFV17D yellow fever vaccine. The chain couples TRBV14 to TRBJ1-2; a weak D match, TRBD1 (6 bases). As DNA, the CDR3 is TGTGCCAGCAGCCTGGACAGAAGCTATGGCTACACCTTC. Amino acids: CASSLDRSYGYTF.